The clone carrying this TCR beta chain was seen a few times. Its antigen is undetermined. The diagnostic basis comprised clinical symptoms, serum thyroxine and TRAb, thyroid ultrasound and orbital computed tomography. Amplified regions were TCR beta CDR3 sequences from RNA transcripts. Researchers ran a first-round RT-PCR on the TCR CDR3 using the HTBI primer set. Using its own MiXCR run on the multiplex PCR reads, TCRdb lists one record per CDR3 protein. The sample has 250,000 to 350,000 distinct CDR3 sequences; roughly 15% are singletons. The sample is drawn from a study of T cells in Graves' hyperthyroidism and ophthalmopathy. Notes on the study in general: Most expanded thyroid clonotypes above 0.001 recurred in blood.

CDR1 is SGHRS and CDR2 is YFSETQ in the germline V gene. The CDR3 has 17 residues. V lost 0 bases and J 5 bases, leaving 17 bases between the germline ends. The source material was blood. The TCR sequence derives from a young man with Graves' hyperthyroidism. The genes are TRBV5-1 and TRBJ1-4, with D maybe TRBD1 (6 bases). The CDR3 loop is CASSLGGPSPANEKLFF. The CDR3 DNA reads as TGCGCCAGCAGCTTGGGGGGGCCGAGTCCCGCGAATGAAAAACTGTTTTTT.